These T cell receptor beta chains were read from a single sample in a study of T cell responses to AZD1222 COVID-19 vaccine. Measured with immunoSEQ multiplex PCR; TCRdb has only the in-frame clones, and not every one. There are 200,000 to 300,000 clones in the sample; over 85% occur only once, and roughly 0.6% lies in the top ten. Source: peripheral blood, taken on day 0 of AZD1222 vaccination. All receptors come from an adult in good health. Each CDR3 is given with its conserved first and last residue. The D gene is left open where the match is weak. Not all rows give a size; the values are once, few, many and, for expanded clones, a class.

j_call	v_call	cdr3_length	d_call	clone_size	cdr3_nt	cdr3_aa
TRBJ1-2	TRBV2	11	.	.	TGTGCCAGCAGTCTTTTTGGGGGCTACACCTTC	CASSLFGGYTF
TRBJ2-6	TRBV7-9	19	TRBD2	.	TGTGCCAGCAGCTCCCGGGGGGGCCTCCCCCCCTCTGGGGCCAACGTCCTGACTTTC	CASSSRGGLPPSGANVLTF
TRBJ2-3	TRBV7-2	13	.	.	TGTGCCAGCAGATTTGGGGTCACAGATACGCAGTATTTT	CASRFGVTDTQYF
TRBJ1-2	TRBV2	15	.	.	TGTGCCAGCAGTGAGGACAGAACCTCTAACTATGGCTACACCTTC	CASSEDRTSNYGYTF
TRBJ1-1	TRBV19	14	.	.	TGTGCCAGTAGTTTAGGGAGGAGGGACACTGAAGCTTTCTTT	CASSLGRRDTEAFF
TRBJ2-7	TRBV2	16	TRBD2	once	TGTGCCAGCAGGGTACAGCGGACTAGCGGCCTAGAAGAGCAGTACTTC	CASRVQRTSGLEEQYF
TRBJ2-5	TRBV7-9	14	TRBD1	.	TGTGCCAGCAGCTTACGACAGGGTGGGGAGACCCAGTACTTC	CASSLRQGGETQYF
TRBJ2-7	TRBV4-2	13	.	.	TGTGCCAGCAGCAGGCTAGGTGGCGACGAGCAGTACTTC	CASSRLGGDEQYF
TRBJ2-7	TRBV5-1	13	.	.	TGCGCCAGCAGCTTGGACAATACCTACGAGCAGTACTTC	CASSLDNTYEQYF
TRBJ1-3	TRBV2	14	.	.	TGTGCCAGCCAAAGGGCAGACTCTGGAAACACCATATATTTT	CASQRADSGNTIYF
TRBJ1-1	TRBV28	11	.	few	TGTGCCAGCAGGGGGAACACTGAAGCTTTCTTT	CASRGNTEAFF
TRBJ2-7	TRBV5-1	16	TRBD2	.	TGCGCCAGCAGCTCCGGACTAGCGGGAGTAACGTACGAGCAGTACTTC	CASSSGLAGVTYEQYF
TRBJ2-5	TRBV7-2	14	.	.	TGTGCCAGCAGCTTTGTACGGACTCAAGAGACCCAGTACTTC	CASSFVRTQETQYF
TRBJ1-1	TRBV6-5	14	.	.	TGTGCCAGCAGCCCAACAGGGCTGAAGTCTGAAGCTTTCTTT	CASSPTGLKSEAFF
TRBJ1-4	TRBV19	12	.	.	TGTGCCAGTAGCATGGCAGGGGAAAAACTGTTTTTT	CASSMAGEKLFF
TRBJ1-6	TRBV28	15	TRBD1	.	TGTGCCAGCAGTTCAACCCGGGACAGGGGAAAGGCCCTCCACTTT	CASSSTRDRGKALHF
TRBJ1-1	TRBV28	12	.	.	TGTGCCAGCACGCTCCTTGCGGGGGGGGCTTTCTTT	CASTLLAGGAFF
TRBJ1-4	TRBV5-6	17	.	.	TGTGCCAGCAGCTCCACCCAGGCGGGGGCCCTTTATGAAAAACTGTTTTTT	CASSSTQAGALYEKLFF
TRBJ2-3	TRBV7-9	15	TRBD2	once	TGTGCCAGCAGCATTAATAGCGGGGTCTCAGATACGCAGTATTTT	CASSINSGVSDTQYF
TRBJ1-1	TRBV2	12	TRBD1	.	TGTGCCAGCAGTAGGGACAGGGTAGAAGCTTTCTTT	CASSRDRVEAFF
TRBJ2-1	TRBV5-4	15	TRBD2	.	TGTGCCAGCAGCTTATTAGCGGGATCGGACAATGAGCAGTTCTTC	CASSLLAGSDNEQFF
TRBJ1-1	TRBV28	15	.	.	TGTGCCAGCCGCGCCGGGGCAGATGCTTACACTGAAGCTTTCTTT	CASRAGADAYTEAFF
TRBJ2-7	TRBV20-1	10	.	.	TGCAGTGCCCTCTACGGGGAGCAGTACTTC	CSALYGEQYF
TRBJ2-4	TRBV19	14	.	.	TGTGCCAGTAGTATCCAGGGCTCCAAAAACATTCAGTACTTC	CASSIQGSKNIQYF
TRBJ1-1	TRBV9	15	.	.	TGTGCCAGCGTAAGGGGAGGCCTCATGAACACTGAAGCTTTCTTT	CASVRGGLMNTEAFF